The 5 T cell receptor beta chains below come from one sample, sequenced in a study of brain T cells in children with intractable seizures. Sequenced by immunoSEQ multiplex PCR; TCRdb stores in-frame clones only, minus some. The sample records roughly 64,000 clones, 95% to 97% being singletons. The sequences come from peripheral blood, collected at surgery. The source is a boy in the first two years of life with focal cortical dysplasia and intractable seizures.

The chain employs TRBV28 and TRBJ1-2; D ambiguous. The CDR3 covers 16 residues. V lost 2 bases and J lost 4, with 17 bases in between. Per the germline V gene, CDR1 is MDHEN and CDR2 is SYDVKM. The CDR3 nucleotides read TGTGCCAGCAGTTTAGTCGGGTCGCGGGGTCTCTATGGCTACACCTTC. It is translated as CASSLVGSRGLYGYTF.

The rearrangement uses TRBV6-5 and TRBJ2-7; TRBD2 aligns across 8 bases. This CDR3 comprises 14 residues. Germline loops: CDR1 MNHEY, CDR2 SVGAGI. The J segment lost 0 bases and the V segment lost 6 bases, leaving 4 bases of the junction unmatched. CDR3: CASRFTSGSYEQYF. DNA of the CDR3: TGTGCCAGCAGATTTACTAGCGGCTCCTACGAGCAGTACTTC.

The chain recombines TRBV11-1 with TRBJ2-5; D unresolved. V was cut by 3 bases and J by 4 bases, with 12 bases left in between. The CDR3 loop spans 14 amino acids. Germline-derived CDR1 and CDR2 are SGHAT and FQDESV (reference sequence). CDR3 in DNA: TGTGCCAGCAGCTTGAACTCATTTCTAGAGACCCAGTACTTC. Protein: CASSLNSFLETQYF.

The chain has TRBV5-1 and TRBJ1-5, with TRBD1 matching over 8 bases. Germline V CDR1 and CDR2: SGHRS, YFSETQ. This CDR3 contains 15 residues. The trim removed 4 bases at V and 2 bases at J, leaving 5 bases unmatched. The CDR3: CASSLGQGGNQPQHF. CDR3 sequence (DNA): TGCGCCAGCAGCCTAGGACAGGGAGGCAATCAGCCCCAGCATTTT.

The chain is built from TRBV20-1 and TRBJ1-1; 7 bases line up with TRBD1. The V and J ends lost 6 bases and 10 bases, in that order; junction bases with no gene match: 8. The CDR3 is 11 amino acids. The germline gives CDR1 DFQATT, CDR2 SNEGSKA (reference sequence). CDR3 region: CSALSRDRAFF. The CDR3 nucleotides are TGCAGTGCCTTATCCCGGGACAGAGCTTTCTTT.